This TCR beta chain was sequenced during a study of cytomegalovirus exposure and HLA in healthy donors. CDR3 size: 13 residues. The V gene lost 1 base and the J gene lost 3 bases, with 7 bases spanning the gap. Germline V lookup: CDR1 SGHRS, CDR2 YFSETQ. The PCR made use of 60 Vbeta and 13 Jbeta primers. Repertoires were generated with immunoSEQ multiplex PCR, while TCRdb's copy carries only in-frame clones and drops some. The sample table includes tens of thousands of clones. V gene TRBV5-1 combines with J gene TRBJ1-1; unclear D gene. Sequenced input: PBMCs. This sequence was found in a woman in her twenties or thirties in good health and CMV-seronegative. The CDR3 region is CASSLSTDTEAFF. The CDR3 DNA reads as TGCGCCAGCAGCTTGAGCACTGACACTGAAGCTTTCTTT.